One TCR beta chain is described in this entry. This entry comes from a study of blood T cell repertoires in COVID-19. Study-wide background: PBMCs, B-cell-depleted T cells, or T cells were the source of the cDNA or gDNA that made up the material.

TCRdb keeps only in-frame clones here, not all; method: immunoSEQ multiplex PCR. Among about 160,000 clones listed, 85% were seen once. Germline V CDR1 and CDR2: LNHDA, SQIVND (reference sequence). This CDR3 is 14 amino acids long. The V and J ends lost 5 bases and 7 bases, in that order; junction bases with no gene match: 9. The TCR originated in a human donor with acute or convalescent COVID-19. The donor label of this sample is uncertain. The genes are TRBV19 and TRBJ2-7; 9 positions match TRBD1. The source material was peripheral blood. CDR3 coding DNA: TGTGCCAGTAGTGACAGGGGGGGTTACGAGGAGCAGTACTTC. This encodes CASSDRGGYEEQYF.